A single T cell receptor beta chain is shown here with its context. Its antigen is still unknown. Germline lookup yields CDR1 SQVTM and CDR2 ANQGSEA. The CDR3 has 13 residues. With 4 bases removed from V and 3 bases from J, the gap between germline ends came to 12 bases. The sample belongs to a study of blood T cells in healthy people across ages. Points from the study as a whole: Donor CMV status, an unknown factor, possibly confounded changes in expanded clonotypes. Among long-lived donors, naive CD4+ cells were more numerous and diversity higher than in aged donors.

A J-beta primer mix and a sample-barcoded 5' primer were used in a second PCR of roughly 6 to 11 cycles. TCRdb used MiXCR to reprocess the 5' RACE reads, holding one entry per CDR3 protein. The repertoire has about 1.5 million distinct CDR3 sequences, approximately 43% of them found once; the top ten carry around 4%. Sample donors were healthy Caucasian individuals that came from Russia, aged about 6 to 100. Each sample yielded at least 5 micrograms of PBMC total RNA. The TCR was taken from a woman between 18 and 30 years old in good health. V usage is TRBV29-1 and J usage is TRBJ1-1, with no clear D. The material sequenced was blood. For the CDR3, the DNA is TGCAGCGTTGGGAAAGGGCCGCACACTGAAGCTTTCTTT. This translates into CSVGKGPHTEAFF.